The 28 T cell receptor beta chains listed next were all sequenced from one sample in a study of cytomegalovirus exposure and HLA in healthy donors. PCR involved 60 Vbeta and 13 Jbeta primers. Here immunoSEQ multiplex PCR was the method, and the copy in TCRdb shows in-frame clones only, minus some. The sample contains fewer than 250,000 clones, around 80% of which appear only once. Specimen: PBMCs. Source of these receptors: a girl between 2 and 10 years old in good health and CMV-seronegative.

This clone was seen only a few times. The CDR3 reads CASSSNSPLGQETQYF. Written as DNA, the CDR3 is TGTGCCAGCAGTTCTAACAGCCCCTTGGGCCAAGAGACCCAGTACTTC. The chain links TRBV27 to TRBJ2-5; D unclear. Germline CDR1 MNHEY, CDR2 SMNVEV (reference sequence). V was shortened by 4 bases and J by 1 base, with 16 bases between the two germline ends. This CDR3 comprises 16 residues.

The CDR3 loop reads CASSPPNQINYGYTF. The CDR3 bases are TGTGCCAGCTCACCACCTAACCAGATTAACTATGGCTACACCTTC. V is TRBV18 and J is TRBJ1-2, with D hard to call. CDR1 KGHSH and CDR2 LQKENI come from the germline V gene. This CDR3 region has 15 residues. The ends were cut back, 0 bases at V and 1 base at J, with 9 bases in the middle.

The chain combines TRBV5-1 with TRBJ2-7; D might be TRBD2 (6 bases). There are 15 residues in the CDR3. From germline, CDR1 is SGHRS and CDR2 YFSETQ. V lost 0 bases, J lost 3 bases, and 13 bases lay in between. The CDR3 spells CASSLAPGSDYEQYF. CDR3 in DNA: TGCGCCAGCAGCTTGGCGCCCGGGAGTGACTACGAGCAGTACTTC.

CDR3 sequence reads: CASSPDERGGYYGYTF. The CDR3 region has the DNA TGTGCCAGCAGCCCAGATGAGAGGGGGGGATACTATGGCTACACCTTC. The genes are TRBV7-6 and TRBJ1-2, with D maybe TRBD1 (6 bases). CDR1 is SGHVS, CDR2 FNYEAQ, per germline. Trimming stripped 5 bases from V and 3 bases from J, with 19 bases between. The CDR3 has 16 amino acids.

The chain carries TRBV4-1 and TRBJ1-4; perhaps TRBD1 as D (5 bases). The length of the CDR3 is 16 residues. Trimming cost V 3 bases and J 8 bases, with 19 bases left between them. CDR1 and CDR2 (germline): MGHRA, YSYEKL. The CDR3 region has the DNA TGCGCCAGCAGCCAGGTGGCCGGGACTAGAGGCGAAAAACTGTTTTTT. As protein: CASSQVAGTRGEKLFF.

The chain employs TRBV18 and TRBJ1-3; 7 bases agree with TRBD1. The CDR3 is 14 amino acids. Unmatched junction bases numbered 2, after V lost 4 bases and J lost 2 bases. Germline lookup yields CDR1 KGHSH and CDR2 LQKENI. The CDR3 DNA reads as TGTGCCAGCTCACTGGACAGGACTGGAAACACCATATATTTT. Translating it yields CASSLDRTGNTIYF.

The chain joins TRBV5-1 to TRBJ2-1, with 7 bases aligning to TRBD2. Per germline, CDR1 SGHRS and CDR2 YFSETQ. The ends lost 0 bases at V and 0 bases at J; junction bases unmatched: 6. The CDR3 is made up of 17 amino acids. The CDR3 region is CASSLVGRGSSYNEQFF. CDR3 DNA sequence: TGCGCCAGCAGCTTGGTGGGGCGCGGGAGCTCCTACAATGAGCAGTTCTTC.

The chain joins TRBV10-2 to TRBJ1-2, with a possible D match to TRBD1 (5 bases). Between the trimmed V and J ends, which lost 5 bases and 11 bases, there was a span of 21 bases. Germline CDR1 WSHSY, CDR2 SAAADI. This CDR3 comprises 14 residues. CDR3 sequence (DNA): TGCGCCAGCAGTTCTGGGATAGCCGCAGGGCCATACACCTTC. Translating gives CASSSGIAAGPYTF.

V gene TRBV6-1 combines with J gene TRBJ2-1, with a tentative D call TRBD2 (6 bases). The CDR3 runs 14 residues. Germline V lookup: CDR1 MNHNS, CDR2 SASEGT. The germline V and J ends were trimmed by 3 bases and 8 bases, with 14 bases remaining between them. CDR3 DNA: TGTGCCAGCAGTGATAGGACTATCGGGGATGAGCAGTTCTTC. This codes for CASSDRTIGDEQFF.

This clone was seen just once. The rearrangement joins TRBV2 to TRBJ2-3; D ambiguous. The germline CDR1 and CDR2 sequences are SNHLY and FYNNEI. The CDR3 covers 14 residues. V was shortened by 4 bases and J by 4 bases, with 12 bases between the two germline ends. CDR3 residues: CASSAPLWPDTQYF. The CDR3 DNA reads TGTGCCAGCAGTGCCCCCCTTTGGCCAGATACGCAGTATTTT.

As DNA, the CDR3 is TGTGCCAGCAGGAGATTACTAGCGGGGGGCGAGCAGTTCTTC. Amino acids: CASRRLLAGGEQFF. The chain carries TRBV2 and TRBJ2-1; 12 bases are a match to TRBD2. Trimming removed 6 bases from V and 10 bases from J; junction bases left unmatched: 7. Germline lookup yields CDR1 SNHLY and CDR2 FYNNEI. The CDR3 consists of 14 residues.

The rearrangement joins TRBV13 to TRBJ2-3; 9 nucleotides agree with TRBD1. This CDR3 spans 15 amino acids. From germline, CDR1 is PRHDT and CDR2 FYEKMQ (reference sequence). J lost 4 bases, V lost 5 bases, and 7 bases had no gene match. The CDR3 sequence is CASSTIQGAADTQYF. For the CDR3, the DNA is TGTGCCAGCAGCACAATACAGGGGGCCGCAGATACGCAGTATTTT.

J is TRBJ1-1 and V is TRBV19; 7 nucleotides line up with TRBD1. The CDR3 spans 14 residues. The V gene's germline CDR1 is LNHDA and CDR2 SQIVND (reference sequence). V was clipped by 2 bases and J by 6 bases; unmatched bases: 6. In nucleotides, the CDR3 is TGTGCCAGTAGTATATGGGGACAGCACTCTGAAGCTTTCTTT. It specifies CASSIWGQHSEAFF.

This clone appeared a single time. This sequence joins TRBV5-4 and TRBJ2-3, with unresolved D. CDR1 SGHNT and CDR2 YYREEE come from the germline V gene (reference sequence). V gave up 4 bases and J gave up 0 bases, with 9 bases separating them. The CDR3 spans 14 residues. The CDR3 here is CASSPRGSTDTQYF. The CDR3 region has the DNA TGTGCCAGCAGCCCCAGAGGTAGCACAGATACGCAGTATTTT.

The chain recombines TRBV5-1 with TRBJ1-6, with 7 bases that match TRBD1. The V and J ends lost 4 bases and 10 bases, in that order; junction bases with no gene match: 8. The germline gives CDR1 SGHRS, CDR2 YFSETQ. This CDR3 comprises 14 residues. CDR3 DNA sequence: TGCGCCAGCAGCCACGGGACAGTTCGATCACCCCTCCACTTT. As protein: CASSHGTVRSPLHF.

The CDR3, as DNA: TGCGCCAGCAGCTTGGACCGGGGTACCTACGAGCAGTACTTC. Its protein product is CASSLDRGTYEQYF. The rearrangement uses TRBV5-1 and TRBJ2-7; a possible D gene is TRBD2 (5 bases). Germline assignment: CDR1 SGHRS and CDR2 YFSETQ. CDR3 size: 14 residues. Trimming pared 0 bases from V and 2 bases from J, leaving 9 bases between. Drawing the rest from reference TRBV5-1 and TRBJ2-7, the complete variable domain is KAGVTQTPRYLIKTRGQQVTLSCSPISGHRSVSWYQQTPGQGLQFLFEYFSETQRNKGNFPGRFSGRQFSNSRSEMNVSTLELGDSALYLCASSLDRGTYEQYFGPGTRLTVT.

The V and J genes are TRBV25-1 and TRBJ2-5; maybe TRBD1 (6 bases). Trimming pared 3 bases from V and 1 base from J, leaving 12 bases between. Germline CDR1 MGHDK, CDR2 SYGVNS. The CDR3 covers 15 residues. CDR3 amino acids: CASSDPADSQETQYF. Written as DNA, the CDR3 is TGTGCCAGCAGTGACCCCGCGGACAGCCAAGAGACCCAGTACTTC. Full variable domain (remainder filled in from reference TRBV25-1 and TRBJ2-5): EADIYQTPRYLVIGTGKKITLECSQTMGHDKMYWYQQDPGMELHLIHYSYGVNSTEKGDLSSESTVSRIRTEHFPLTLESARPSHTSQYLCASSDPADSQETQYFGPGTRLLVL.

V and J are TRBV14 and TRBJ2-1; 7 nucleotides agree with TRBD1. The V segment lost 0 bases and the J segment 6 bases; nucleotides outside the gene matches: 8. The CDR3 is 16 amino acids. Looked up from germline, CDR1 is SGHDN and CDR2 is FVKESK. The CDR3 coding sequence is TGTGCCAGCAGCCAAGATAGGGGGACAGCGGTCAATGAGCAGTTCTTC. As protein: CASSQDRGTAVNEQFF.

CDR3 DNA sequence: TGTGCCAGCAGCGCCCCGGGGGGAGGGATCACCGGGGAGCTGTTTTTT. Amino acid sequence: CASSAPGGGITGELFF. The rearrangement uses TRBV9 and TRBJ2-2; 7 positions match TRBD2. The CDR3 is made up of 16 amino acids. V gave up 3 bases and J gave up 4 bases; unmatched junction bases: 9. In germline, CDR1 is SGDLS, CDR2 YYNGEE. The whole variable domain, filled in from reference TRBV9 and TRBJ2-2, reads DSGVTQTPKHLITATGQRVTLRCSPRSGDLSVYWYQQSLDQGLQFLIQYYNGEERAKGNILERFSAQQFPDLHSELNLSSLELGDSALYFCASSAPGGGITGELFFGEGSRLTVL.

The J gene is TRBJ1-1, the V gene TRBV19, with D maybe TRBD1 (6 bases). This CDR3 contains 13 residues. Germline values: CDR1 LNHDA, CDR2 SQIVND (reference sequence). The V and J ends lost 2 bases and 7 bases respectively, with 11 bases between them. This CDR3 reads CASSISGGGEAFF. Here the CDR3 DNA reads TGTGCCAGTAGTATATCGGGGGGCGGTGAAGCTTTCTTT.

This rearrangement joins TRBV10-3 to TRBJ2-3; TRBD2 agrees at 7 bases. With V trimmed by 10 bases and J by 6 bases, 22 bases remained unmatched. The V gene's germline CDR1 is ENHRY and CDR2 SYGVKD. This CDR3 is built from 17 residues. This CDR3 reads CASADRRSGIGGDTQYF. CDR3 nucleotides: TGTGCCAGCGCGGATCGCAGGTCCGGCATCGGGGGGGATACGCAGTATTTT.

This chain connects TRBV27 to TRBJ1-5, with 10 bases identical to TRBD1. The J segment lost 4 bases and the V segment lost 5 bases, leaving 5 bases of the junction unmatched. Germline CDR1 MNHEY, CDR2 SMNVEV (reference sequence). The CDR3 length is 15 residues. The CDR3 sequence is CASSPLGQGNQPQHF. CDR3 nucleotides: TGTGCCAGCAGTCCCCTGGGACAGGGGAATCAGCCCCAGCATTTT.

The count of this clone is one. The V gene is TRBV5-1, the J gene TRBJ1-1; 10 bases align to TRBD1. The length of the CDR3 is 14 residues. From germline, CDR1 is SGHRS and CDR2 YFSETQ. The V gene end was trimmed by 4 bases and the J gene end by 4 bases; junction bases not matched to a gene: 4. The CDR3: CASSSRQGATEAFF. CDR3 DNA sequence: TGCGCCAGCAGCAGCCGACAGGGGGCCACTGAAGCTTTCTTT.

This chain links TRBV5-1 with TRBJ2-1; 10 nucleotides agree with TRBD1. After removal of 4 bases from V and 7 bases from J, the junction contained 2 bases not matched to a gene. The CDR3 totals 13 residues. Germline V gene sequence: CDR1 SGHRS, CDR2 YFSETQ. The CDR3 DNA reads as TGCGCCAGCAGCGGGGGACAGGGGAATGAGCAGTTCTTC. Encoded protein: CASSGGQGNEQFF.

The rearrangement joins TRBV9 to TRBJ1-5; TRBD1 agrees at 8 bases. J gave up 0 bases and V 4 bases, and 3 bases lay outside the gene matches. The CDR3 has 15 amino acids. CDR1 is SGDLS and CDR2 is YYNGEE in the germline V gene. The CDR3: CASSLTGDSNQPQHF. In DNA form, the CDR3 reads TGTGCCAGCAGCTTGACAGGGGATAGCAATCAGCCCCAGCATTTT.

The chain carries TRBV5-1 and TRBJ1-2; TRBD1 might be the D (5 bases). The V end was cut by 2 bases, the J end by 1 base, with 6 bases between. Germline lookup yields CDR1 SGHRS and CDR2 YFSETQ. The CDR3 loop spans 13 amino acids. This CDR3 is CASSFRVNYGYTF. CDR3 coding DNA: TGCGCCAGCAGCTTCAGGGTTAACTATGGCTACACCTTC.

In this sample, this clone turned up once. The chain carries TRBV19 and TRBJ2-7; D gene ambiguous. The length of the CDR3 is 15 residues. V lost 3 bases, J lost 0 bases, and 12 bases lay in between. CDR1 and CDR2 from the germline V gene are LNHDA and SQIVND (reference sequence). The CDR3 loop is CASSIGSGFSYEQYF. The CDR3 DNA reads as TGTGCCAGTAGTATTGGGTCCGGGTTCTCCTACGAGCAGTACTTC.

V is TRBV18 and J is TRBJ2-7; tentatively, D is TRBD2 (6 bases). The germline gives CDR1 KGHSH, CDR2 LQKENI. Deletions cut 3 bases from V and 2 bases from J, with 20 bases between. The CDR3 spans 17 residues. The CDR3, as DNA: TGTGCCAGCTCACCGAGTCCTGTCGGGGGATTCACCTACGAGCAGTACTTC. Protein sequence: CASSPSPVGGFTYEQYF.